The table lists the clone carrying this TCR beta chain with a few counts. In terms of age and location, participants ranged from roughly 18 to 100 years and lived in about 25 US areas. Two negative PCRs, clearance, or symptom resolution characterized the recovered Cohort 3 donors. Profiling relied on immunoSEQ multiplex PCR, and the TCRdb table lists in-frame clones only, not all of them. The sample has 150,000 to 190,000 clones, approximately 79% seen once; the top ten hold about 7.2%. The source of the sample is a study of blood T cell repertoires in COVID-19. Study details: Samples representing acute and convalescent COVID-19 were sourced from the United States, Italy and Spain. T cells, B-cell-depleted T cells, or PBMCs supplied cDNA or gDNA.

This receptor was identified in a man aged 50-59 years who had recovered from COVID-19. Sequencing input: PBMCs or T cells enriched from blood (not recorded which).

The chain's CDR3 is CAWKGDRDEQYF. The CDR3 DNA reads as TGTGCCTGGAAAGGGGACAGGGACGAGCAGTACTTC. This chain joins TRBV30 and TRBJ2-7; the match to TRBD1 covers 9 bases. V trimming: 4 bases; J trimming: 5 bases; junction bases outside the gene matches: 3. The CDR3 loop spans 12 amino acids. Germline CDR1 reads GTSNPN; CDR2 reads SVGIG (reference sequence).